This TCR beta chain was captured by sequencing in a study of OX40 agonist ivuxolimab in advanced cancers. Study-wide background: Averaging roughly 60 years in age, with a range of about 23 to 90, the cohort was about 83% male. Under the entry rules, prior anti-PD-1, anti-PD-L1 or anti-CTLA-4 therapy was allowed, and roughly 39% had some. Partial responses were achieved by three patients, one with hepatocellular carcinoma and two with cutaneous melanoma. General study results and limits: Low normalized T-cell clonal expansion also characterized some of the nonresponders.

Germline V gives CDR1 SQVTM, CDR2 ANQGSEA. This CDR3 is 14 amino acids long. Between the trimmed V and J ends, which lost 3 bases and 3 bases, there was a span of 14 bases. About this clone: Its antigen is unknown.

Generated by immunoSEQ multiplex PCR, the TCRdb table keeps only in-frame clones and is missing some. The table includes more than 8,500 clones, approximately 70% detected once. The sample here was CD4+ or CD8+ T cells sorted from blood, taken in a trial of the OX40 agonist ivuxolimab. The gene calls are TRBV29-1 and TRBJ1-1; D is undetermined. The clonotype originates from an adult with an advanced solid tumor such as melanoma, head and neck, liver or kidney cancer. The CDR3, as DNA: TGCAGCGTTGAGGCTAGGGCTGGGGACACTGAAGCTTTCTTT. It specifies CSVEARAGDTEAFF.